This TCR beta chain emerged from a study of blood T cell repertoires in COVID-19. The CDR3 contains 13 residues. With 0 bases removed from V and 10 bases from J, the gap between germline ends came to 13 bases. CDR1 is SGHRS, CDR2 YFSETQ, per germline. This table comes from immunoSEQ multiplex PCR, and its TCRdb copy is limited to in-frame clones, with some not included. The table includes 52,000 or so clones, roughly 79% detected once. This chain joins TRBV5-1 and TRBJ1-1, with D unresolved. This clonotype was obtained from a human donor in a cohort sampled during active COVID-19. The sequencing sample was made of peripheral blood. The CDR3 nucleotides read TGCGCCAGCAGCTTGGTCGGAGGGATCGGAGCTTTCTTT. It translates to CASSLVGGIGAFF.